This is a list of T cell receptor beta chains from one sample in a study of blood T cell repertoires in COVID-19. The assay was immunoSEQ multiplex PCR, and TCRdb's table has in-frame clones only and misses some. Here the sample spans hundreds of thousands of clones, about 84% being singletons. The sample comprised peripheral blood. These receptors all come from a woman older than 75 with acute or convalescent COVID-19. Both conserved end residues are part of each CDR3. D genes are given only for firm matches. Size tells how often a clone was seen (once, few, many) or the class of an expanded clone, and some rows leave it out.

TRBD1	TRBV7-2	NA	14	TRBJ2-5	CASSPGQGRETQYF	TGTGCCAGCAGTCCGGGACAGGGTAGAGAGACCCAGTACTTC
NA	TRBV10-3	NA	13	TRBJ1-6	CAITSQINSPLHF	TGTGCCATCACATCACAGATAAATTCACCCCTCCACTTT
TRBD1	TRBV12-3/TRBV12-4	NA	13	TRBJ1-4	CASSRQGSEKLFF	TGTGCCAGCAGCCGACAGGGTAGCGAAAAACTGTTTTTT
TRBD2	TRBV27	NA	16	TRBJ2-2	CASRFLAGGNTGELFF	TGTGCCAGCAGATTTTTAGCGGGAGGGAACACCGGGGAGCTGTTTTTT
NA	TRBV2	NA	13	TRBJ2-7	CATARDLASEQYF	TGTGCCACCGCCCGGGATTTAGCCAGCGAGCAGTACTTC
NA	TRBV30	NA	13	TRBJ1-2	CACPIENNYGYTF	TGTGCCTGCCCAATAGAGAACAACTATGGCTACACCTTC
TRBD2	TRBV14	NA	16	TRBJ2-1	CASSENPGLAGYQQFF	TGTGCCAGCAGCGAAAACCCCGGACTAGCGGGATATCAGCAGTTCTTC
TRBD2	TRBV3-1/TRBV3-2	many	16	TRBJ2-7	CASSQLVASGGDEQYF	TGTGCCAGCAGCCAACTTGTAGCTAGCGGGGGGGACGAGCAGTACTTC
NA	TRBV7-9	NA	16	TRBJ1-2	CASSLDRASLYYGYTF	TGTGCCAGCAGCTTAGACAGGGCCTCGCTCTACTATGGCTACACCTTC
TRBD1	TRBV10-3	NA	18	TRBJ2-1	CAISEGQGPFSPYNEQFF	TGTGCCATCAGTGAAGGACAGGGGCCCTTTAGCCCCTACAATGAGCAGTTCTTC
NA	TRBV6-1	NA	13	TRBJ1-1	CASSEAVNTEAFF	TGTGCCAGCAGTGAGGCAGTGAACACTGAAGCTTTCTTT
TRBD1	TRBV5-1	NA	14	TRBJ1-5	CASSDGTGNQPQHF	TGCGCCAGCAGCGATGGGACAGGCAATCAGCCCCAGCATTTT
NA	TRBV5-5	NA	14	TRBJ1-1	CASSFSREGTEAFF	TGTGCCAGCAGCTTTTCCAGGGAGGGAACTGAAGCTTTCTTT
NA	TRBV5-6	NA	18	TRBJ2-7	CASSLAGGLSFRSHEQYF	TGTGCCAGCAGCTTGGCCGGAGGGCTCAGCTTTCGGTCCCACGAGCAGTACTTC
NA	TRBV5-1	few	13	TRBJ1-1	CASSALDQTEAFF	TGCGCCAGCAGCGCACTAGATCAAACTGAAGCTTTCTTT
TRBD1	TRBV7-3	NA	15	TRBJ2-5	CASSLSGQGVETQYF	TGTGCCAGCAGCTTAAGCGGACAGGGGGTAGAGACCCAGTACTTC
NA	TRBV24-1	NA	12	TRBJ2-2	CATSSNTGELFF	TGTGCCACCAGCTCGAACACCGGGGAGCTGTTTTTT
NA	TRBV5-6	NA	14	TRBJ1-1	CASLRRGEGTEAFF	TGTGCCAGCCTTAGGAGGGGCGAGGGCACTGAAGCTTTCTTT
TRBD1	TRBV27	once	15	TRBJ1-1	CASSLLTGAGAEAFF	TGTGCCAGCAGTTTATTGACAGGGGCTGGCGCTGAAGCTTTCTTT
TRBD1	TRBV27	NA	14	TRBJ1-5	CASSHDRGEQPQHF	TGTGCCAGCAGCCACGACAGGGGAGAACAGCCCCAGCATTTT
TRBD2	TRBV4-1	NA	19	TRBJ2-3	CASSQDPADSGAITDTQYF	TGCGCCAGCAGCCAAGATCCCGCGGATAGCGGGGCTATCACAGATACGCAGTATTTT
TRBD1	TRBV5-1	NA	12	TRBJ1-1	CASGQGGTEAFF	TGCGCCAGCGGACAGGGAGGGACTGAAGCTTTCTTT
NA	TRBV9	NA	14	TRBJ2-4	CASSVGAAKNIQYF	TGTGCCAGCAGCGTAGGGGCGGCCAAAAACATTCAGTACTTC
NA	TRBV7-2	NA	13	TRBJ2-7	CASSLATAGEQYF	TGTGCCAGCAGCTTAGCGACAGCGGGCGAGCAGTACTTC
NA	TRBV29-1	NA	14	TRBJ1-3	CSVEEGAVGNTIYF	TGCAGCGTTGAAGAAGGAGCAGTTGGAAACACCATATATTTT
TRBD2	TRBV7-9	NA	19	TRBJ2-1	CASSRPGLAGAMPGNEQFF	TGTGCCAGCAGCCGGCCGGGACTAGCGGGAGCTATGCCGGGAAATGAGCAGTTCTTC
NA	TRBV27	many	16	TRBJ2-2	CASSLRVQTNTGELFF	TGTGCCAGCAGTTTACGGGTCCAGACGAACACCGGGGAGCTGTTTTTT
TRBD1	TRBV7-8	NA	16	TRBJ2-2	CASSLVPGGNTGELFF	TGTGCCAGCAGCTTAGTTCCAGGGGGCAACACCGGGGAGCTGTTTTTT
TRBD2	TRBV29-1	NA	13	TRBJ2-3	CSVPGLRTDTQYF	TGCAGCGTTCCGGGACTACGCACAGATACGCAGTATTTT
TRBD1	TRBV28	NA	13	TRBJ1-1	CASADGQGSRAFF	TGTGCCAGCGCCGACGGACAGGGCAGTCGAGCTTTCTTT
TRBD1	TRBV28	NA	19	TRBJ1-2	CASSVPAGTAPTLDYGYTF	TGTGCCAGCAGTGTACCAGCCGGGACAGCACCTACCCTTGACTATGGCTACACCTTC
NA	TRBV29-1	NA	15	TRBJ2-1	CSASTLVSSYNEQFF	TGCAGCGCCTCAACCCTAGTCAGCTCCTACAATGAGCAGTTCTTC
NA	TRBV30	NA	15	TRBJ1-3	CAWSVLPYSGNTIYF	TGTGCCTGGAGTGTACTGCCGTACTCTGGAAACACCATATATTTT
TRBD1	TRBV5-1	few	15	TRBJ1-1	CASKLGQGANTEAFF	TGCGCCAGCAAGCTGGGACAGGGGGCGAACACTGAAGCTTTCTTT
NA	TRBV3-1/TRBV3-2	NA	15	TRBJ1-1	CASRNAGVMNTEAFF	TGTGCCAGCAGGAATGCGGGGGTCATGAACACTGAAGCTTTCTTT
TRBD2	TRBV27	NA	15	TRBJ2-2	CASSFSSGYTGELFF	TGTGCCAGCAGTTTTAGTAGCGGGTACACCGGGGAGCTGTTTTTT
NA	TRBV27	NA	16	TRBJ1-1	CASSLGGTKVNTEAFF	TGTGCCAGCAGTTTGGGGGGAACGAAAGTGAACACTGAAGCTTTCTTT
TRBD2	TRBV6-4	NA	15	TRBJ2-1	CASSDSAGAYNEQFF	TGTGCCAGCAGTGACTCCGCGGGAGCCTACAATGAGCAGTTCTTC
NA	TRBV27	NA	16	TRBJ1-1	CASSPRALGGHTEAFF	TGTGCCAGCAGTCCGAGGGCCCTCGGGGGGCACACTGAAGCTTTCTTT
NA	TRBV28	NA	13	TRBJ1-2	CASKMGPDYGYTF	TGTGCCAGCAAGATGGGGCCCGACTATGGCTACACCTTC
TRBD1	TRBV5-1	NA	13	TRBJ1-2	CASSTETGFGYTF	TGCGCCAGCAGCACAGAGACAGGGTTCGGCTACACCTTC
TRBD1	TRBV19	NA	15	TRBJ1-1	CASSMAQGADTEAFF	TGTGCCAGTAGTATGGCACAGGGGGCGGACACTGAAGCTTTCTTT